These 10 T cell receptor beta chains originate from one sample sequenced in a study of cytomegalovirus exposure and HLA in healthy donors. The PCR used 60 Vbeta and 13 Jbeta primers. The data were produced by immunoSEQ multiplex PCR, yet TCRdb's version contains in-frame clones alone and is incomplete. Of 110,000 to 150,000 clones in the sample, 70% to 75% were seen once. Sequencing was done on a sample of PBMCs. These receptors came from a woman between 25 and 40 years old in good health and CMV-seronegative.

This clone occurred a few times. The chain couples TRBV5-1 to TRBJ2-6; weak D call: TRBD1 (6 bases). This CDR3 has 18 residues. V lost 2 bases and J lost 0, with 15 bases in between. The germline V gene encodes CDR1 SGHRS and CDR2 YFSETQ. CDR3 region: CASSLRQVSYSGANVLTF. The CDR3 DNA reads as TGCGCCAGCAGCTTAAGACAGGTGTCCTACTCTGGGGCCAACGTCCTGACTTTC.

The J gene is TRBJ1-4, the V gene TRBV18; no definite D call. Germline-derived CDR1 and CDR2 are KGHSH and LQKENI. This CDR3 is built from 14 residues. The V and J ends lost 1 base and 8 bases respectively, with 11 bases between them. CDR3: CASSPLPYGEKLFF. CDR3 in DNA: TGTGCCAGCTCACCACTACCCTACGGGGAAAAACTGTTTTTT.

This sequence joins TRBV28 and TRBJ2-5, with 8 bases fitting TRBD2. The length of the CDR3 is 16 residues. Germline-derived CDR1 and CDR2 are MDHEN and SYDVKM. V dropped 5 bases and J dropped 9; count of bases not matched to a gene: 17. For the CDR3, the DNA is TGTGCCAGCAGTAGCCGCCCCGCGGGAGGCCGGGGGGCCCAGTACTTC. Its protein is CASSSRPAGGRGAQYF.

This clone was observed a single time. This chain uses TRBV7-2 with TRBJ2-1; 8 nucleotides match TRBD2. The germline V gene encodes CDR1 SGHTA and CDR2 FQGNSA. This CDR3 region has 15 residues. The V gene end was trimmed by 5 bases and the J gene end by 4 bases; junction bases not matched to a gene: 7. The CDR3: CASSGDGGGYNEQFF. The CDR3 DNA reads as TGTGCCAGCAGCGGGGACGGGGGGGGGTACAATGAGCAGTTCTTC.

This clone was seen only once. This rearrangement joins TRBV28 to TRBJ1-2; 8 bases are a match to TRBD1. The CDR3 covers 13 residues. V gave up 9 bases and J gave up 1 base; unmatched junction bases: 4. Per germline, CDR1 MDHEN and CDR2 SYDVKM. The CDR3 spells CASLQGDNYGYTF. The CDR3, as DNA: TGTGCCAGTCTACAGGGGGATAACTATGGCTACACCTTC.

J is TRBJ1-6 and V is TRBV21-1; the DNA was not compared with TRBD1, the D call given in the table. TRBV21-1 constitutes a pseudogene. The CDR3 is 15 amino acids. The CDR3 here is CATASGGPYNSPLHF. The CDR3, as DNA: TGTGCCACGGCCTCAGGGGGCCCCTATAATTCACCCCTCCACTTT.

V gene TRBV6-5 combines with J gene TRBJ1-1; 9 nucleotides line up with TRBD1. V lost 5 bases, J lost 6 bases, and 4 bases stayed unmatched. Germline lookup yields CDR1 MNHEY and CDR2 SVGAGI. This CDR3 is 13 amino acids long. CDR3 DNA sequence: TGTGCCAGCAGTGTCTACAGGGGGCCTGAAGCTTTCTTT. This gives the protein CASSVYRGPEAFF.

J is TRBJ2-3 and V is TRBV29-1, with D perhaps matching TRBD2 (5 bases). Per germline, CDR1 SQVTM and CDR2 ANQGSEA. The CDR3 contains 15 residues. Trimming stripped 4 bases from V and 2 bases from J, with 16 bases between. Here the CDR3 DNA reads TGCAGCGTTGCCCGGAATAGCGCCTACACAGATACGCAGTATTTT. Translating it yields CSVARNSAYTDTQYF.

The chain's CDR3 is CASSPVTSNTEAFF. The CDR3 DNA sequence: TGTGCCAGCAGCCCGGTCACCTCGAACACTGAAGCTTTCTTT. The chain links TRBV5-6 to TRBJ1-1, with D hard to call. The length of the CDR3 is 14 residues. Trimming left V 4 bases short and J 1 base short, with 11 bases between. Looked up from germline, CDR1 is SGHDT and CDR2 is YYEEEE.

The CDR3 reads CASSRQGAWEETQYF. CDR3 nucleotides: TGTGCCAGCAGCCGACAGGGGGCCTGGGAAGAGACCCAGTACTTC. The chain has TRBV7-2 and TRBJ2-5, with TRBD1 matching over 10 bases. CDR1 is SGHTA and CDR2 is FQGNSA in the germline V gene. The CDR3 covers 15 residues. V gave up 5 bases and J gave up 3 bases; unmatched junction bases: 6. Supplemented by reference TRBV7-2 and TRBJ2-5, the full variable domain reads GAGVSQSPSNKVTEKGKDVELRCDPISGHTALYWYRQSLGQGLEFLIYFQGNSAPDKSGLPSDRFSAERTGGSVSTLTIQRTQQEDSAVYLCASSRQGAWEETQYFGPGTRLLVL.